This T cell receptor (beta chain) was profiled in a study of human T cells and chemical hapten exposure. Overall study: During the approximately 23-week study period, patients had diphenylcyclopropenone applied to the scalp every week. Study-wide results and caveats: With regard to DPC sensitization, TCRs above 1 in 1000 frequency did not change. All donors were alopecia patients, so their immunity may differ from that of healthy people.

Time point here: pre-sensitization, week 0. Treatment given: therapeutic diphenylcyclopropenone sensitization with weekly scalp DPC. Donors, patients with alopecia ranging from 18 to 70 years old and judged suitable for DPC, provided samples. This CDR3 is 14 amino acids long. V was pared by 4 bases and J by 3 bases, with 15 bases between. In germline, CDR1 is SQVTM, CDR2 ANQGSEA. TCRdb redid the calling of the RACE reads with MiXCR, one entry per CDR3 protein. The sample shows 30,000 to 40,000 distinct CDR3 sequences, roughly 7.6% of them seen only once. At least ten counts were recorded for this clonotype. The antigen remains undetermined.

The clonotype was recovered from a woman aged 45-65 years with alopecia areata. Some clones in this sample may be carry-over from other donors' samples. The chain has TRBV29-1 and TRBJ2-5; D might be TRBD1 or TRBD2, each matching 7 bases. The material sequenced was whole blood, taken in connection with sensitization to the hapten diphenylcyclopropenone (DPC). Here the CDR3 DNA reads TGCAGCGTTGGGGAGGGGGCGAGAAAAGAGACCCAGTACTTC. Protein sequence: CSVGEGARKETQYF.